This TCR beta chain stems from a study of blood T cell repertoires in COVID-19. Study background: COVID-19 samples, acute and convalescent, were from the United States, Italy and Spain. Sample material is recorded as cDNA or gDNA derived from T cells, B-cell-depleted T cells, or PBMCs.

This CDR3 comprises 14 residues. V gave up 3 bases and J gave up 7 bases, with 15 bases separating them. CDR1 and CDR2 from the germline V gene are LNHDA and SQIVND (reference sequence). How the authors handled the data: Amplified reference gene primers provided the basis for estimating nucleated cell counts. TCRdb keeps only in-frame clones here, not all; method: immunoSEQ multiplex PCR. V and J calls and clone size follow that table, whereas D and trimming were derived from the DNA. The repertoire holds about 130,000 clones, with approximately 85% as singletons. This clone appeared a single time. The specimen was peripheral blood. This TCR was recovered from a human donor in a cohort sampled during active COVID-19. The chain is built from TRBV19 and TRBJ1-2; perhaps TRBD1 as D (6 bases). The CDR3 loop reads CASSIQQGSGGYTF. In DNA form, the CDR3 reads TGTGCCAGTAGTATCCAACAGGGATCTGGTGGCTACACCTTC.